A single sample gave rise to the 12 T cell receptor beta chains below, sequenced in a study of blood T cell repertoires in COVID-19. Data came from immunoSEQ multiplex PCR; TCRdb stores just in-frame clones and leaves some out. This sample has about 380,000 clones, with roughly 84% found just once. Sequences were obtained from PBMCs or T cells enriched from blood (not recorded which). These receptors were taken from a woman aged 30 to 39 who had recovered from COVID-19.

CDR3 protein: CASSPPLSGQGVAEQYF. The CDR3 DNA reads as TGTGCCAGCTCACCACCGTTGTCTGGACAGGGGGTGGCGGAGCAGTACTTC. V and J are TRBV18 and TRBJ2-5; 10 bases fit TRBD1. CDR1 KGHSH and CDR2 LQKENI come from the germline V gene. CDR3 size: 17 residues. Trimming removed 0 bases from V and 11 bases from J; junction bases left unmatched: 15.

This chain joins TRBV5-6 and TRBJ2-1; 14 bases line up with TRBD2. This CDR3 contains 16 residues. With V trimmed by 3 bases and J by 4 bases, 3 bases remained unmatched. Germline CDR1 is SGHDT and CDR2 is YYEEEE. CDR3 sequence (DNA): TGTGCCAGCAGCTCCGGGACTAGCGGGGGTTACAATGAGCAGTTCTTC. Protein: CASSSGTSGGYNEQFF. Using reference TRBV5-6 and TRBJ2-1 for the parts outside the CDR3, the full variable domain is DAGVTQSPTHLIKTRGQQVTLRCSPKSGHDTVSWYQQALGQGPQFIFQYYEEEERQRGNFPDRFSGHQFPNYSSELNVNALLLGDSALYLCASSSGTSGGYNEQFFGPGTRLTVL.

This chain connects TRBV28 to TRBJ2-7; 12 bases are shared with TRBD2. This CDR3 is built from 15 residues. V lost 6 bases and J lost 1; bases outside the gene matches: 4. The germline CDR1 and CDR2 sequences are MDHEN and SYDVKM. The CDR3 region is CASRSLAGGSYEQYF. The CDR3 nucleotides read TGTGCCAGCAGATCCCTAGCGGGAGGGTCCTACGAGCAGTACTTC.

CDR3 sequence: CASSGRANEKLFF. CDR3 in DNA: TGTGCCAGCAGTGGCAGGGCTAATGAAAAACTGTTTTTT. This chain uses TRBV27 with TRBJ1-4; TRBD1 is a possible D gene (5 bases). Germline V gives CDR1 MNHEY, CDR2 SMNVEV (reference sequence). The CDR3 sequence is 13 residues long. The V end lost 5 bases, the J end lost 3 bases, and 7 bases lay between the germline ends.

The chain is built from TRBV20-1 and TRBJ2-7; TRBD2 matches at 8 bases. The CDR3 loop spans 14 amino acids. V shed 3 bases and J 3 bases; nucleotides not matched to a gene: 7. Germline loops: CDR1 DFQATT, CDR2 SNEGSKA (reference sequence). The CDR3 loop reads CSASPDGTSYEQYF. The CDR3 DNA reads TGCAGTGCTAGTCCTGACGGGACTAGCTACGAGCAGTACTTC.

The V call is TRBV6-5, the J call TRBJ2-7, with a tentative D call TRBD2 (6 bases). V dropped 0 bases and J dropped 7 bases, with 10 bases sitting between them. CDR3 length: 13 residues. Looked up from germline, CDR1 is MNHEY and CDR2 is SVGAGI. The CDR3 DNA follows: TGTGCCAGCAGTTACTCAGCCAGCGGGGAGCAGTACTTC. This translates into CASSYSASGEQYF.

This clone occurred once. The chain carries TRBV5-1 and TRBJ2-3; TRBD2 aligns across 11 bases. CDR1 and CDR2 (germline): SGHRS, YFSETQ. The ends lost 4 bases at V and 2 bases at J; junction bases unmatched: 6. The CDR3 runs to 16 residues. CDR3 in DNA: TGCGCCAGCAGCCCGGGACTAGCGGACGCCACAGATACGCAGTATTTT. Its translation: CASSPGLADATDTQYF.

V gene TRBV5-4 combines with J gene TRBJ1-3, with D maybe TRBD1 (6 bases). Trimming shortened V by 4 bases and J by 3 bases, and 20 bases separated the two germline ends. Per the germline V gene, CDR1 is SGHNT and CDR2 is YYREEE (reference sequence). The CDR3 is made up of 17 amino acids. CDR3 residues: CASSTDRGLVFGNTIYF. CDR3 nucleotides: TGTGCCAGCAGCACGGACAGAGGTCTCGTCTTTGGAAACACCATATATTTT.

CDR3 residues: CASSGRVFGTEAFF. The CDR3 bases are TGTGCCAGCAGTGGCAGGGTATTCGGCACTGAAGCTTTCTTT. The chain links TRBV2 to TRBJ1-1; D perhaps matches TRBD1 (5 bases). CDR3 length: 14 residues. V was pared by 4 bases and J by 4 bases, with 13 bases between. Germline V gene sequence: CDR1 SNHLY, CDR2 FYNNEI. Full variable domain (missing parts from reference TRBV2 and TRBJ1-1): EPEVTQTPSHQVTQMGQEVILRCVPISNHLYFYWYRQILGQKVEFLVSFYNNEISEKSEIFDDQFSVERPDGSNFTLKIRSTKLEDSAMYFCASSGRVFGTEAFFGQGTRLTVV.

The chain carries TRBV29-1 and TRBJ2-7; 9 positions match TRBD2. J was trimmed by 7 bases and V by 3 bases; bases with no gene match: 16. The germline gives CDR1 SQVTM, CDR2 ANQGSEA. This CDR3 contains 16 residues. The CDR3 region is CSVEPGASGNLGEQYF. The CDR3 DNA follows: TGCAGCGTTGAGCCGGGGGCTAGCGGGAATCTGGGGGAGCAGTACTTC.

The chain uses TRBV14 and TRBJ2-2; D perhaps matches TRBD1 (5 bases). Trimming took 2 bases from V and 5 from J, leaving 9 bases between them. Germline-derived CDR1 and CDR2 are SGHDN and FVKESK. The CDR3 sequence is 14 residues long. The CDR3 protein is CASSQLRGTGELFF. Here the CDR3 DNA reads TGTGCCAGCAGCCAACTTAGGGGTACCGGGGAGCTGTTTTTT.

This sequence joins TRBV27 and TRBJ1-5; D is unresolved. Trimming removed 4 bases from V and 0 bases from J, with 16 bases in between. Germline loops: CDR1 MNHEY, CDR2 SMNVEV (reference sequence). The CDR3 runs to 17 residues. In DNA, the CDR3 is TGTGCCAGCAGTTCGATCCCCAGCACTAATAGCAATCAGCCCCAGCATTTT. Translated, it gives CASSSIPSTNSNQPQHF.